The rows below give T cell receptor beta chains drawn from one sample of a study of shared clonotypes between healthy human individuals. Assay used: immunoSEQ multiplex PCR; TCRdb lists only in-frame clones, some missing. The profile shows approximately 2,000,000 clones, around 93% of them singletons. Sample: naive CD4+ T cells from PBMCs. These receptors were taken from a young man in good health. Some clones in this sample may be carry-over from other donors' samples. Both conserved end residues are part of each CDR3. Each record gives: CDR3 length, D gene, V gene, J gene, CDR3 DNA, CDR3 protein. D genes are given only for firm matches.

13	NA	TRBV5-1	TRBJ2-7	TGCGCCAGCAGTTGGGACTTGGCCTACGAGCAGTACTTC	CASSWDLAYEQYF
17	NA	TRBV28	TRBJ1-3	TGTGCCAGCACCAACGGGGGACATCTATCGTCTGGAAACACCATATATTTT	CASTNGGHLSSGNTIYF
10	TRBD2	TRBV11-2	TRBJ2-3	TGTGCCGTCGGGGGGAATACGCAGTATTTT	CAVGGNTQYF
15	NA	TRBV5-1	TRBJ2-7	TGCGCCAGCAGCTTAGGGGGGTCATACTCCTACGAGCAGTACTTC	CASSLGGSYSYEQYF
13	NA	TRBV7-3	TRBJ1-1	TGTGCCAGCAGCGCACAGGGAAGGACTGAAGCTTTCTTT	CASSAQGRTEAFF
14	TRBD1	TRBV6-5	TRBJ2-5	TGTGCCAGCAGTACCAGGGGGCTCAAAGAGACCCAGTACTTC	CASSTRGLKETQYF
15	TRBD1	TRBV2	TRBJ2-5	TGTGCCAGCAGCGAAACAGGGGCCGGCGCGGAGACCCAGTACTTC	CASSETGAGAETQYF
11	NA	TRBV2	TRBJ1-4	TGTGCCCGCCGGTGGGATGAAAAACTGTTTTTT	CARRWDEKLFF
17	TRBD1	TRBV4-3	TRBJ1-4	TGCGCCAGCAGCCCAGAGGGACAGGGGATTCGTAATGAAAAACTGTTTTTT	CASSPEGQGIRNEKLFF
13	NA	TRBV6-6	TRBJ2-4	TGTGCCAGCAGTACGGGACCGAAAAACATTCAGTACTTC	CASSTGPKNIQYF
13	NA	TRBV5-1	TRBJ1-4	TGCGCCAGCAGCCCCGGCCCGGGAGAAAAACTGTTTTTT	CASSPGPGEKLFF
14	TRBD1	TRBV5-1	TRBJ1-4	TGCGCCAGCAGCCCCGGGACAGGGAAGGAAAAACTGTTTTTT	CASSPGTGKEKLFF
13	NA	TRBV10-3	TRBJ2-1	TGTGCCATCAGTGGAGAAATAGCCCATGAGCAGTTCTTC	CAISGEIAHEQFF
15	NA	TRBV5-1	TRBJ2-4	TGCGCCAGCAGCTTTCCGGGGGCCACCAAAAACATTCAGTACTTC	CASSFPGATKNIQYF
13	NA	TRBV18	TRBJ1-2	TGTGCCAGCTCACTCGACGGATACTATGGCTACACCTTC	CASSLDGYYGYTF